The next 29 T cell receptor beta chains were all read from a single sample in a study of T cells in tuberculosis. Profiling relied on immunoSEQ multiplex PCR, and the TCRdb table lists in-frame clones only, not all of them. This sample has 20,000 to 25,000 clones, with almost 97% found just once. The sequenced sample was PBMCs. The receptors shown here come from a donor between 5 and 29 years old with latent tuberculosis or without tuberculosis infection.

The genes are TRBV6-5 and TRBJ1-5; D perhaps matches TRBD1 (5 bases). The CDR3 has 15 amino acids. Germline V gene sequence: CDR1 MNHEY, CDR2 SVGAGI. V was clipped by 6 bases and J by 3 bases, with 15 bases between them. Here the CDR3 reads CASSGRGAYNQPQHF. CDR3 bases: TGTGCCAGCAGCGGGAGAGGGGCATACAATCAGCCCCAGCATTTT.

The chain employs TRBV4-3 and TRBJ2-3; TRBD1 is a possible D gene (5 bases). The CDR3 covers 16 residues. Trimming left V 0 bases short and J 6 bases short, with 16 bases between. The germline V gene encodes CDR1 LGHNA and CDR2 YSLEER. The CDR3 here is CASSQDGAGSPDTQYF. The CDR3 region has the DNA TGCGCCAGCAGCCAAGATGGAGCAGGGTCGCCGGATACGCAGTATTTT.

This chain connects TRBV6-5 to TRBJ1-2; D gene unclear. CDR3 length: 16 amino acids. The V and J ends lost 0 bases and 6 bases respectively, with 17 bases between them. Germline V lookup: CDR1 MNHEY, CDR2 SVGAGI. CDR3 amino acids: CASSYSGRVGGDGYTF. DNA for the CDR3: TGTGCCAGCAGTTACTCGGGGAGGGTAGGCGGGGATGGCTACACCTTC.

The rearrangement uses TRBV7-9 and TRBJ1-5; TRBD1 is a possible D gene (6 bases). The CDR3 length is 13 residues. V was cut by 3 bases and J by 9 bases, with 12 bases left in between. Germline CDR1 is SEHNR and CDR2 is FQNEAQ (reference sequence). The CDR3: CASSLTGPGPQHF. Here the CDR3 DNA reads TGTGCCAGCAGCTTGACAGGTCCAGGGCCCCAGCATTTT.

The V gene is TRBV7-9, the J gene TRBJ2-3; D not resolved. The germline CDR1 and CDR2 sequences are SEHNR and FQNEAQ (reference sequence). Trimming left V 0 bases short and J 2 bases short, with 6 bases between. This CDR3 comprises 14 residues. CDR3 DNA: TGTGCCAGCAGCTTAGCGAGACTCACAGATACGCAGTATTTT. Translation gives CASSLARLTDTQYF.

This chain joins TRBV27 and TRBJ1-1; tentatively, D is TRBD1 (5 bases). The length of the CDR3 is 16 residues. Germline-derived CDR1 and CDR2 are MNHEY and SMNVEV (reference sequence). Trimming took off 5 bases at V and 5 bases at J, with 21 bases between the two ends. The CDR3, as DNA: TGTGCCAGCAGTACGCGAGACAGTCCAGGAGATACTGAAGCTTTCTTT. Its protein is CASSTRDSPGDTEAFF.

This sequence joins TRBV27 and TRBJ1-5; D is perhaps TRBD1 (5 bases). The V end was cut by 6 bases, the J end by 4 bases, with 13 bases between. CDR3 length equals 14 residues. CDR1 and CDR2 (germline): MNHEY, SMNVEV (reference sequence). CDR3 nucleotide sequence: TGTGCCAGCAGGGAAAATGGGGGGAATCAGCCCCAGCATTTT. It encodes CASRENGGNQPQHF.

This chain uses TRBV11-2 with TRBJ1-1, with 8 bases lining up with TRBD1. V trimming: 3 bases; J trimming: 3 bases; junction bases outside the gene matches: 9. The germline CDR1 and CDR2 sequences are SGHAT and FQNNGV. The CDR3 has 16 residues. The CDR3 sequence is CASSFWTGRSDTEAFF. DNA of the CDR3: TGTGCCAGCAGCTTTTGGACAGGGCGGTCGGACACTGAAGCTTTCTTT.

CDR3 residues: CASRGQGEANQPQHF. DNA of the CDR3: TGTGCCAGCAGAGGACAGGGGGAGGCCAATCAGCCCCAGCATTTT. The chain couples TRBV27 to TRBJ1-5; 10 positions agree with TRBD1. Germline V CDR1 and CDR2: MNHEY, SMNVEV (reference sequence). CDR3 length: 15 amino acids. Germline trimming cut 6 bases from V and 3 bases from J; bases unmatched to any gene: 5.

The CDR3 here is CASSYRQGTATYEQYF. The CDR3 DNA reads as TGTGCCAGCAGTTACCGGCAAGGGACAGCGACATACGAGCAGTACTTC. The chain links TRBV6-5 to TRBJ2-7, with 7 bases lining up with TRBD1. This CDR3 comprises 16 residues. V lost 2 bases to trimming and J lost 4 bases; unmatched junction nucleotides: 11. Germline V gene sequence: CDR1 MNHEY, CDR2 SVGAGI.

This chain uses TRBV4-3 with TRBJ2-7; 8 bases line up with TRBD1. In germline, CDR1 is LGHNA, CDR2 YSLEER. The ends lost 4 bases at V and 4 bases at J; junction bases unmatched: 6. The CDR3 is 14 amino acids. The CDR3 DNA is TGCGCCAGCAGCCGCGGACAGGGTGGGTACGAGCAGTACTTC. It encodes CASSRGQGGYEQYF.

The rearrangement links TRBV6-5 to TRBJ2-2; possibly TRBD2 for D (6 bases). Germline lookup yields CDR1 MNHEY and CDR2 SVGAGI. CDR3 length: 15 residues. V was shortened by 2 bases and J by 7 bases, with 14 bases between the two germline ends. CDR3 residues: CASSYRLALGGELFF. In DNA, the CDR3 is TGTGCCAGCAGTTACCGCCTAGCGTTGGGCGGGGAGCTGTTTTTT.

The chain employs TRBV7-9 and TRBJ2-7; maybe TRBD2 (5 bases). CDR1 and CDR2 (germline): SEHNR, FQNEAQ (reference sequence). V was trimmed by 5 bases and J by 5 bases, leaving 13 bases between them. The CDR3 is 13 amino acids. The CDR3 DNA reads as TGTGCCAGCAGCCTTAGCGAGGGAGACGAGCAGTACTTC. Translated: CASSLSEGDEQYF.

The chain employs TRBV5-1 and TRBJ2-1; no definite D call. The V and J ends lost 2 bases and 0 bases respectively, with 9 bases between them. The CDR3 runs to 15 residues. Germline-derived CDR1 and CDR2 are SGHRS and YFSETQ. CDR3 in DNA: TGCGCCAGCAGCTTAAGTAGATCCTCCTACAATGAGCAGTTCTTC. Residues: CASSLSRSSYNEQFF.

The chain has TRBV7-9 and TRBJ2-2; the match to TRBD2 covers 10 bases. From germline, CDR1 is SEHNR and CDR2 FQNEAQ (reference sequence). This CDR3 is 16 amino acids long. V lost 3 bases to trimming and J lost 5 bases; unmatched junction nucleotides: 6. The CDR3 protein is CASSLALAGWTGELFF. In nucleotides, the CDR3 is TGTGCCAGCAGCTTGGCACTAGCGGGATGGACCGGGGAGCTGTTTTTT. The variable domain in full, with the rest retrieved from reference TRBV7-9 and TRBJ2-2, is DTGVSQNPRHKITKRGQNVTFRCDPISEHNRLYWYRQTLGQGPEFLTYFQNEAQLEKSRLLSDRFSAERPKGSFSTLEIQRTEQGDSAMYLCASSLALAGWTGELFFGEGSRLTVL.

The genes are TRBV4-1 and TRBJ1-3; D is possibly TRBD1 (6 bases). With 0 bases removed from V and 0 bases from J, the gap between germline ends came to 12 bases. Looked up from germline, CDR1 is MGHRA and CDR2 is YSYEKL. This CDR3 spans 17 amino acids. The CDR3 loop reads CASSQDPRGGSGNTIYF. The CDR3 region has the DNA TGCGCCAGCAGCCAAGATCCTAGGGGGGGCTCTGGAAACACCATATATTTT.

DNA of the CDR3: TGTGCCAGCTCATCGACATCCCCAGGGTTATCTCGGTTCTACGAGCAGTACTTC. It translates to CASSSTSPGLSRFYEQYF. The chain has TRBV18 and TRBJ2-7, with D possibly matching TRBD1 (5 bases). Trimming took 5 bases from V and 3 from J, leaving 26 bases between them. The germline V gene has CDR1 KGHSH and CDR2 LQKENI. The CDR3 consists of 18 residues.

The chain links TRBV6-6 to TRBJ2-7, with 7 bases that match TRBD1. Trimming removed 8 bases from V and 3 bases from J; junction bases left unmatched: 4. The CDR3 sequence is 12 residues long. CDR1 MNHNY and CDR2 SVGAGI come from the germline V gene (reference sequence). The CDR3: CASFAGGYEQYF. The CDR3 DNA follows: TGTGCCAGCTTCGCAGGGGGCTACGAGCAGTACTTC.

The rearrangement joins TRBV7-2 to TRBJ2-7; D gene unclear. Between the trimmed V and J ends, which lost 5 bases and 5 bases, there was a span of 13 bases. Per germline, CDR1 SGHTA and CDR2 FQGNSA. This CDR3 has 13 residues. CDR3: CASSIIVSHEQYF. The DNA for the CDR3 is TGTGCCAGCAGCATCATCGTGAGCCACGAGCAGTACTTC.

The rearrangement links TRBV4-1 to TRBJ1-1; maybe TRBD1 (6 bases). V was shortened by 1 base and J by 0 bases, with 15 bases between the two germline ends. Germline CDR1 is MGHRA and CDR2 is YSYEKL. The CDR3 sequence is 17 residues long. CDR3 protein: CASSQVVSGDLNTEAFF. Written as DNA, the CDR3 is TGCGCCAGCAGCCAAGTGGTCTCAGGGGACCTGAACACTGAAGCTTTCTTT.

The CDR3 reads CASGLFFSSTGQVEETQYF. The CDR3 DNA reads TGTGCTAGTGGTTTGTTCTTTAGTTCGACAGGCCAGGTGGAAGAGACCCAGTACTTC. The chain employs TRBV12-5 and TRBJ2-5; the D gene is possibly TRBD1 (6 bases). The V and J ends lost 2 bases and 3 bases respectively, with 25 bases between them. CDR1 LGHNT and CDR2 FRNRAP come from the germline V gene. The CDR3 loop spans 19 amino acids.

The chain links TRBV9 to TRBJ1-5, with D maybe TRBD1 (5 bases). Germline CDR1 and CDR2: SGDLS and YYNGEE. Trimming removed 0 bases at V and 9 bases at J, with 10 bases between. CDR3 length: 13 amino acids. Written as DNA, the CDR3 is TGTGCCAGCAGCGTAGAGGGGAGGGGGCCCCAGCATTTT. It specifies CASSVEGRGPQHF.

The chain is built from TRBV10-3 and TRBJ1-2; TRBD1 is a possible D gene (5 bases). The germline gives CDR1 ENHRY, CDR2 SYGVKD. The CDR3 is made up of 15 amino acids. With 2 bases removed from V and 0 bases from J, the gap between germline ends came to 10 bases. The CDR3 region has the DNA TGTGCCATCAGTGAGCGGCGGGGGTCTAACTATGGCTACACCTTC. It encodes CAISERRGSNYGYTF.

The chain recombines TRBV29-1 with TRBJ2-4; D is perhaps TRBD1 (6 bases). CDR3 length: 17 residues. The germline V and J ends were trimmed by 1 base and 1 base, with 17 bases remaining between them. The V gene's germline CDR1 is SQVTM and CDR2 ANQGSEA. The DNA of the CDR3 is TGCAGCGTTGAAGGTTTTTACAGGGATGCGGCCAAAAACATTCAGTACTTC. The encoded protein is CSVEGFYRDAAKNIQYF.

V gene TRBV6-6 combines with J gene TRBJ2-2, with TRBD2 matching 12 bases. Looked up from germline, CDR1 is MNHNY and CDR2 is SVGAGI (reference sequence). The junction had 2 bases not matched to a gene; V was cut back by 2 bases and J by 7 bases. This CDR3 has 15 amino acids. The CDR3 sequence: CASSYPTSGGGELFF. The CDR3 DNA follows: TGTGCCAGCAGTTACCCGACTAGCGGGGGCGGGGAGCTGTTTTTT.

The rearrangement joins TRBV2 to TRBJ2-7, with D tentatively TRBD1 (5 bases). The CDR3 has 14 residues. V lost 4 bases and J 1 base, leaving 11 bases between the germline ends. CDR1 and CDR2 (germline): SNHLY, FYNNEI. CDR3 nucleotides: TGTGCCAGCAGTGGTCCAGGGCCATCCTACGAGCAGTACTTC. Translation gives CASSGPGPSYEQYF.

V and J are TRBV28 and TRBJ1-5; possibly TRBD1 for D (6 bases). Germline V gives CDR1 MDHEN, CDR2 SYDVKM. CDR3 length: 17 residues. Trimming took off 1 base at V and 5 bases at J, with 18 bases between the two ends. CDR3: CASSLSQGNGVYQPQHF. In DNA, the CDR3 is TGTGCCAGCAGTTTATCACAGGGAAATGGGGTTTATCAGCCCCAGCATTTT.

V usage is TRBV5-1 and J usage is TRBJ1-1; TRBD1 aligns across 7 bases. The germline V gene encodes CDR1 SGHRS and CDR2 YFSETQ. The CDR3 covers 12 residues. V lost 2 bases and J lost 12; bases outside the gene matches: 7. The CDR3 region is CASSLRGTETFF. CDR3 sequence (DNA): TGCGCCAGCAGCTTAAGGGGGACAGAAACTTTCTTT.

The chain has TRBV14 and TRBJ1-2, with 7 bases that match TRBD1. The V gene end was trimmed by 0 bases and the J gene end by 3 bases; junction bases not matched to a gene: 1. The CDR3 is 14 residues long. Germline lookup yields CDR1 SGHDN and CDR2 FVKESK. CDR3 residues: CASSQEQGYYGYTF. The CDR3 DNA sequence: TGTGCCAGCAGCCAAGAACAGGGGTACTATGGCTACACCTTC.